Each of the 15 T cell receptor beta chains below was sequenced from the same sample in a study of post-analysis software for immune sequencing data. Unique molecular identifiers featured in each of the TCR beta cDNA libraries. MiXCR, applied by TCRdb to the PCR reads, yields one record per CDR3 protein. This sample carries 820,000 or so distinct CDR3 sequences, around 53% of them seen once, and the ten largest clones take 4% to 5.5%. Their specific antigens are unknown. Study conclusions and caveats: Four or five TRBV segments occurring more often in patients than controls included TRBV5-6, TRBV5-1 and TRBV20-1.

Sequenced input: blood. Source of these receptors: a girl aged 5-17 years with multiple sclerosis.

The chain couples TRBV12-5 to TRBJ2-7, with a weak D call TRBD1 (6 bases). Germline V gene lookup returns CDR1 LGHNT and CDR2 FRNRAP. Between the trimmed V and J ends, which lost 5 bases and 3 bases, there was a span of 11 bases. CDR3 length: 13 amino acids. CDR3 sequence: CASGRTGRYEQYF. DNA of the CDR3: TGTGCTAGTGGTCGTACAGGGCGCTACGAGCAGTACTTC.

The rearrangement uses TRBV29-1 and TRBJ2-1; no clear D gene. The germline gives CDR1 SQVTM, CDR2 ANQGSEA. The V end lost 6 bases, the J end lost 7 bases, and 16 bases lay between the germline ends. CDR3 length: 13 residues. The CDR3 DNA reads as TGCAGCGTCGGCCAAAAATTAGGGAATGAGCAGTTCTTC. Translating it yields CSVGQKLGNEQFF.

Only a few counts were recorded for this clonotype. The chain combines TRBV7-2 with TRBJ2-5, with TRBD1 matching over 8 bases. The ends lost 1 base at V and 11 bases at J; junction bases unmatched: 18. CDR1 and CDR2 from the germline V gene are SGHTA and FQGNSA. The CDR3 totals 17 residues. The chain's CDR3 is CASSLGDWTGRMVEQYF. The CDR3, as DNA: TGTGCCAGCAGCTTAGGAGACTGGACAGGGAGGATGGTGGAGCAGTACTTC.

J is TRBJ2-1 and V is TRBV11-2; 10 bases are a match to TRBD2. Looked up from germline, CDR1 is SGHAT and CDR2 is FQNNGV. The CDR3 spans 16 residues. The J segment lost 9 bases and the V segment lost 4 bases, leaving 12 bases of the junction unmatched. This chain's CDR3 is CASSSGIRLAGVEQFF. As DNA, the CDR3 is TGTGCCAGCAGCTCCGGTATAAGGCTAGCGGGAGTTGAGCAGTTCTTC.

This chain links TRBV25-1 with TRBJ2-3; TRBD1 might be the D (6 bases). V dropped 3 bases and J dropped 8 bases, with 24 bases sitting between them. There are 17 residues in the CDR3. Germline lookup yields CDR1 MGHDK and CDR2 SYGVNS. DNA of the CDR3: TGTGCCAGCAGTGACACCCAGGGGACACCACGCCGGCGTACGCAGTATTTT. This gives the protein CASSDTQGTPRRRTQYF. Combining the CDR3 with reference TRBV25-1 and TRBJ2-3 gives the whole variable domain EADIYQTPRYLVIGTGKKITLECSQTMGHDKMYWYQQDPGMELHLIHYSYGVNSTEKGDLSSESTVSRIRTEHFPLTLESARPSHTSQYLCASSDTQGTPRRRTQYFGPGTRLTVL.

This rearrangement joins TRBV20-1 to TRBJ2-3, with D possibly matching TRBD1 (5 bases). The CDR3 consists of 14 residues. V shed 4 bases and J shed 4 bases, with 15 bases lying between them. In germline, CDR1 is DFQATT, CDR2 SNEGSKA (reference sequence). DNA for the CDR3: TGCAGTGCTATTCGACAGAGCACCCCAGATACGCAGTATTTT. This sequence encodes CSAIRQSTPDTQYF.

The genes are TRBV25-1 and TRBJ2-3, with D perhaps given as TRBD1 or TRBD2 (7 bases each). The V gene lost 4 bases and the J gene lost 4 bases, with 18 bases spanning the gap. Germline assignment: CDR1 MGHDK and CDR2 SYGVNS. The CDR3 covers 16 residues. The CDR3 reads CASSAPTRGGADTQYF. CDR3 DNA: TGTGCCAGCAGTGCCCCTACCAGGGGGGGCGCAGATACGCAGTATTTT.

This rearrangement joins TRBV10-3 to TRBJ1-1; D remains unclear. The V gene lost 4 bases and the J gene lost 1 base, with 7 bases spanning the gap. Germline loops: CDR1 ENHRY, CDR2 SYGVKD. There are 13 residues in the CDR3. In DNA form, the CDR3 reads TGTGCCATCAGTGGGCAGAAGAACACTGAAGCTTTCTTT. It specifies CAISGQKNTEAFF.

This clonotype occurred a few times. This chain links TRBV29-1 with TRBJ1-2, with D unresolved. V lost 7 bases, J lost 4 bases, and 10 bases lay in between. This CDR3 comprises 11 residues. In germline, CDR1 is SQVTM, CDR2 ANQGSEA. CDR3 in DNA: TGCAGCGCCCGGACGGCCTATGGCTACACCTTC. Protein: CSARTAYGYTF.

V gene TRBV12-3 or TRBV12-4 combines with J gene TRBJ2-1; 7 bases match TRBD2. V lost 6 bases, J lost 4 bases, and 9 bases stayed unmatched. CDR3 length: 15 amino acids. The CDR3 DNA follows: TGTGCCAGCAGCCTACTAGACGGGGGGTACAATGAGCAGTTCTTC. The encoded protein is CASSLLDGGYNEQFF.

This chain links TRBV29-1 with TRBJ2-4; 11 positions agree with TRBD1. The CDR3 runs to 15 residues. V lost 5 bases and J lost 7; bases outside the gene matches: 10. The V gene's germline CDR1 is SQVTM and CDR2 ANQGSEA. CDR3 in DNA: TGCAGCGTTACGGACAGGGGGCAAAGGTGGAACATTCAGTACTTC. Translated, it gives CSVTDRGQRWNIQYF.

The CDR3 reads CASSPPRRQETQYF. The CDR3 nucleotides read TGTGCCAGCAGCCCTCCTAGGCGTCAAGAGACCCAGTACTTC. The chain combines TRBV7-9 with TRBJ2-5; D gene ambiguous. The CDR3 is 14 residues long. In germline, CDR1 is SEHNR, CDR2 FQNEAQ (reference sequence). V was trimmed by 5 bases and J by 2 bases, leaving 12 bases between them.

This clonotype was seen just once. In DNA form, the CDR3 reads TGTGCCAGCAGACTAGTCACAGATACGCAGTATTTT. Translated, it gives CASRLVTDTQYF. The rearrangement joins TRBV2 to TRBJ2-3; D might be TRBD2 (5 bases). There are 12 residues in the CDR3. The germline CDR1 and CDR2 sequences are SNHLY and FYNNEI. Between the trimmed V and J ends, which lost 6 bases and 2 bases, there was a span of 6 bases.

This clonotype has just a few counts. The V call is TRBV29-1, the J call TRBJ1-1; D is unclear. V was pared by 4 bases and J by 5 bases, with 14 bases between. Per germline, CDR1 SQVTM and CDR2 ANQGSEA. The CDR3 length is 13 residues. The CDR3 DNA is TGCAGCGTTGGAATGGCGGGAGGAACTGAAGCTTTCTTT. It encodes CSVGMAGGTEAFF.

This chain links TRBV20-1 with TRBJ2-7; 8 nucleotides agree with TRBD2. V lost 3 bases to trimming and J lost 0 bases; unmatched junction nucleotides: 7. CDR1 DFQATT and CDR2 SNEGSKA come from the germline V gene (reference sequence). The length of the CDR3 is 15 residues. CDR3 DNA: TGCAGTGCTAGCCCAATCCGGGGGGGCTCCTACGAGCAGTACTTC. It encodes CSASPIRGGSYEQYF.